The sample holds one count of the clone carrying this T cell receptor (beta chain). V lost 3 bases and J lost 1, with 6 bases in between. Germline V gives CDR1 SGHTA, CDR2 FQGNSA. The length of the CDR3 is 13 residues. These data originate in a study of T cell responses to AZD1222 COVID-19 vaccine. Sequenced by immunoSEQ multiplex PCR; TCRdb stores in-frame clones only, minus some. The table lists 99,000 or so clones, roughly 86% of them singletons. Here the sequenced sample was peripheral blood, taken 28 days after the second dose of the MenACWY control vaccine. The source of this sequence is an adult who received the MenACWY meningococcal vaccine as a control. This chain connects TRBV7-2 to TRBJ1-1, with D unclear. The CDR3 reads CASSLRENTEAFF. Written as DNA, the CDR3 is TGTGCCAGCAGCTTGAGGGAGAACACTGAAGCTTTCTTT. Filled out from reference TRBV7-2 and TRBJ1-1, the complete variable domain reads GAGVSQSPSNKVTEKGKDVELRCDPISGHTALYWYRQSLGQGLEFLIYFQGNSAPDKSGLPSDRFSAERTGGSVSTLTIQRTQQEDSAVYLCASSLRENTEAFFGQGTRLTVV.